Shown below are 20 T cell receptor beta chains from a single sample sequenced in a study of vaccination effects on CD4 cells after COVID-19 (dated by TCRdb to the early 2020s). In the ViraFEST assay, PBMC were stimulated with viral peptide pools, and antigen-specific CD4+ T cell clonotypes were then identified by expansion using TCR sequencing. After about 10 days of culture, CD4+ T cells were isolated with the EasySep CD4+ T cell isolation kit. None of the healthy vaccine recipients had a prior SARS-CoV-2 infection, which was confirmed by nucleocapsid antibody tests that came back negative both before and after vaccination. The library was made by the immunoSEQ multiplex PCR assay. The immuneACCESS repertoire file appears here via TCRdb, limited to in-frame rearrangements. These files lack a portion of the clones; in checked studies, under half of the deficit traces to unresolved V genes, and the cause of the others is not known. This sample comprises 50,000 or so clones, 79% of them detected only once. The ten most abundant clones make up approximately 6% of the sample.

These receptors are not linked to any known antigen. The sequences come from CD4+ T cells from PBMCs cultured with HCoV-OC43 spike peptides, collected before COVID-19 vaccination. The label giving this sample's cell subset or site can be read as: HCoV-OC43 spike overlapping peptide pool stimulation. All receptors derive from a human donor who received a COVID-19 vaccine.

DNA for the CDR3: TGTGCCAGCAGTGAAACGGGGACACCCTACGAGCAGTACGTC. Protein sequence: CASSETGTPYEQYV. V usage is TRBV6-1 and J usage is TRBJ2-7, with D perhaps TRBD1 (6 bases). The V end was cut by 2 bases, the J end by 2 bases, with 10 bases between. Germline lookup yields CDR1 MNHNS and CDR2 SASEGT. The CDR3 runs to 14 residues.

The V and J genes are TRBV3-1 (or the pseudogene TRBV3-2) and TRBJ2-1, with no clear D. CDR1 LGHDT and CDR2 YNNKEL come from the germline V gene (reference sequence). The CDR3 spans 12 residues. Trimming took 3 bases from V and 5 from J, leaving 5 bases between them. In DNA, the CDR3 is TGTGCCAGCAGCCAGCCTCACAATGAGCAGTTCTTC. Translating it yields CASSQPHNEQFF.

The CDR3: CASSVAGGGRDTQYF. As DNA, the CDR3 is TGTGCCAGCAGCGTAGCAGGGGGAGGCCGCGATACGCAGTATTTT. This chain joins TRBV9 and TRBJ2-3, with a possible D match to TRBD1 (7 bases). Between the trimmed V and J ends, which lost 0 bases and 6 bases, there was a span of 14 bases. The CDR3 is 15 amino acids. CDR1 and CDR2 from the germline V gene are SGDLS and YYNGEE.

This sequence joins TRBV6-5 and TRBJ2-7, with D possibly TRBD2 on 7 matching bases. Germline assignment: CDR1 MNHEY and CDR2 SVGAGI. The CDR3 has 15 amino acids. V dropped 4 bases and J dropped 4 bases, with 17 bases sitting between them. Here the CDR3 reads CASSSLRAGAYEQYV. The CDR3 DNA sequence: TGTGCCAGCAGTTCCCTCCGGGCGGGGGCATACGAGCAGTACGTC.

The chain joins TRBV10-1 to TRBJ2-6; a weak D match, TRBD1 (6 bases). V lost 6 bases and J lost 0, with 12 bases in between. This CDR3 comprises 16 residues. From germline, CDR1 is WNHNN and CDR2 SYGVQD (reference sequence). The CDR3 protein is CASSGTRGSGANVLTF. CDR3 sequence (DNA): TGCGCCAGCAGCGGTACCAGGGGCTCTGGGGCCAACGTCCTGACTTTC.

The DNA of the CDR3 is TGTGCCAGCTCAAACAGGGAAAGCTATGGCTACACCTTC. Residues: CASSNRESYGYTF. The J gene is TRBJ1-2, the V gene TRBV18, with D possibly matching TRBD1 (6 bases). CDR3 size: 13 residues. The germline V gene has CDR1 KGHSH and CDR2 LQKENI. Trimming stripped 5 bases from V and 4 bases from J, with 11 bases between.

DNA for the CDR3: TGTGCCAGCAGCTTAGGGAGCAGGGAAGGCTCTGGAAACACCATATATTTT. Its protein is CASSLGSREGSGNTIYF. This sequence joins TRBV7-2 and TRBJ1-3; a weak D match, TRBD1 (5 bases). Per germline, CDR1 SGHTA and CDR2 FQGNSA. V was cut by 1 base and J by 0 bases, with 13 bases left in between. The CDR3 length is 17 residues.

The CDR3 sequence: CASSSGTGAFGANVLTF. The CDR3 DNA is TGTGCCAGTAGTTCCGGGACAGGGGCTTTCGGGGCCAACGTCCTGACTTTC. The chain combines TRBV19 with TRBJ2-6; TRBD1 agrees at 10 bases. J gave up 4 bases and V 5 bases, and 8 bases lay outside the gene matches. In germline, CDR1 is LNHDA, CDR2 SQIVND (reference sequence). The CDR3 loop spans 17 amino acids. Supplemented by reference TRBV19 and TRBJ2-6, the full variable domain reads DGGITQSPKYLFRKEGQNVTLSCEQNLNHDAMYWYRQDPGQGLRLIYYSQIVNDFQKGDIAEGYSVSREKKESFPLTVTSAQKNPTAFYLCASSSGTGAFGANVLTFGAGSRLTVL.

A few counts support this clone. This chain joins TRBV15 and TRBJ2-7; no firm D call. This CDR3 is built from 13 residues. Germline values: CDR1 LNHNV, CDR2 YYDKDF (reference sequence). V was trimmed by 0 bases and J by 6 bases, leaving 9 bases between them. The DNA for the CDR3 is TGTGCCACCAGCAGAGATCTAGGATTCGAGCAGTACGTC. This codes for CATSRDLGFEQYV.

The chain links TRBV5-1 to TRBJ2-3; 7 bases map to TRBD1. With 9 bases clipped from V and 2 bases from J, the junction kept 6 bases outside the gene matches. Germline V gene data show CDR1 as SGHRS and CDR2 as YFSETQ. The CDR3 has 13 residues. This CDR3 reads CATSGGYTDTQYF. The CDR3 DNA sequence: TGCGCCACCTCAGGGGGTTACACAGATACGCAGTATTTT.

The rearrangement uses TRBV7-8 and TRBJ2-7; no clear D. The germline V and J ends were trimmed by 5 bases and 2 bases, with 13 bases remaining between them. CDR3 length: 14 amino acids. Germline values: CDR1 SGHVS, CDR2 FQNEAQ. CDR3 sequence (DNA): TGTGCCAGCAGCCACGGTGACGAGACCTACGAGCAGTACGTC. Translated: CASSHGDETYEQYV.

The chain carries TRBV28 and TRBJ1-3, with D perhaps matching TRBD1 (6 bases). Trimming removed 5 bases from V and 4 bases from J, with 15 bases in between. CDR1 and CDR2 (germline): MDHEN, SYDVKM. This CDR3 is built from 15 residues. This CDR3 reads CASSVAGARGNTIYF. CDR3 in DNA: TGTGCCAGCAGTGTCGCGGGGGCGCGCGGAAACACCATATATTTT.

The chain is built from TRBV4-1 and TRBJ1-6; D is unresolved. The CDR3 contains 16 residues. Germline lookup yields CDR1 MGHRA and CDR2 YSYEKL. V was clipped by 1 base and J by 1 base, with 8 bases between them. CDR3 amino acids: CASSQVSGSYNSPLHF. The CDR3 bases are TGCGCCAGCAGCCAAGTGAGTGGGTCCTATAATTCACCCCTCCACTTT.

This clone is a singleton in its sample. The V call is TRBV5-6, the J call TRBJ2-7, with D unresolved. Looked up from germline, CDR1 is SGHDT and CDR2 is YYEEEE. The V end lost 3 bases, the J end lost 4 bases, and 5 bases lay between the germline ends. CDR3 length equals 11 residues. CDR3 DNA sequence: TGTGCCAGCAGCTCATCATACGAGCAGTACGTC. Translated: CASSSSYEQYV.

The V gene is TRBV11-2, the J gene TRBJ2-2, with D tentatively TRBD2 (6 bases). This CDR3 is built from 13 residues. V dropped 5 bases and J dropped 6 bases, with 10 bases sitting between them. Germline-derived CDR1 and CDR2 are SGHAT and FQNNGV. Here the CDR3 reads CASSPWRAGELFF. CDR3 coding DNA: TGTGCCAGCAGCCCCTGGAGGGCCGGGGAGCTGTTTTTT.

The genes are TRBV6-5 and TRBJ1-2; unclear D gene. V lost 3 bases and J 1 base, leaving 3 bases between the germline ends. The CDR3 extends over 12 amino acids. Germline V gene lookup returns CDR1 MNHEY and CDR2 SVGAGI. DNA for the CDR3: TGTGCCAGCAGTTATGATAACTATGGCTACACCTTC. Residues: CASSYDNYGYTF.

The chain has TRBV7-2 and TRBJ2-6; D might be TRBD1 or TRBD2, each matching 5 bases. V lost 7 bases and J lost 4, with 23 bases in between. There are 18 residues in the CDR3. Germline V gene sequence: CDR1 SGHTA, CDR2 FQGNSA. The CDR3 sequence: CASIDRGKGPRGANVLTF. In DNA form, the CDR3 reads TGTGCCAGCATCGATAGGGGTAAGGGACCGCGAGGGGCCAACGTCCTGACTTTC.

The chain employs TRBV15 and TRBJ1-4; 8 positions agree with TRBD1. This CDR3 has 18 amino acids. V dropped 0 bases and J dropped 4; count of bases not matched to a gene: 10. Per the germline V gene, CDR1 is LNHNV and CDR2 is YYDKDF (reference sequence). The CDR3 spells CATSRDYVTGEDNEKLFF. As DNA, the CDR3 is TGTGCCACCAGCAGAGATTACGTGACAGGGGAAGATAATGAAAAACTGTTTTTT. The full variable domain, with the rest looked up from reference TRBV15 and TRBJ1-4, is DAMVIQNPRYQVTQFGKPVTLSCSQTLNHNVMYWYQQKSSQAPKLLFHYYDKDFNNEADTPDNFQSRRPNTSFCFLDIRSPGLGDTAMYLCATSRDYVTGEDNEKLFFGSGTQLSVL.

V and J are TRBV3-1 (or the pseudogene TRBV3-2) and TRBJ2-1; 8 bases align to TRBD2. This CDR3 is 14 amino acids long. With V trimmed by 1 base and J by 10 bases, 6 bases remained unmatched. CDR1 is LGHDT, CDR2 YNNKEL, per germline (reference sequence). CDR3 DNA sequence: TGTGCCAGCAGCCAAGTGGTTAGCGGGGCGGAGCAGTTCTTC. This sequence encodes CASSQVVSGAEQFF.

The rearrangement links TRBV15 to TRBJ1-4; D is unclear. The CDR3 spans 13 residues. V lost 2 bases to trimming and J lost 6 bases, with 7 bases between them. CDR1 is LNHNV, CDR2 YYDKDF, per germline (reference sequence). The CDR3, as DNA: TGTGCCACCAGCAGATCCAGTTATGAAAAACTGTTTTTT. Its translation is CATSRSSYEKLFF.